This entry lists 24 T cell receptor beta chains sequenced from one sample in a study of shared clonotypes between healthy human individuals. The repertoire was sequenced with immunoSEQ multiplex PCR; TCRdb's copy has only in-frame clones and lacks some. The table records nearly 1,000,000 clones, 76% of them present only once. The sample comprised memory CD4+ T cells sorted from blood. Sample subset: CD45RA-negative fraction. Every receptor here comes from a man younger than 30 in good health.

This clone was detected ten times or more. The V gene is TRBV6-1, the J gene TRBJ1-2, with a weak D call TRBD1 (5 bases). Germline lookup yields CDR1 MNHNS and CDR2 SASEGT. The V end was cut by 0 bases, the J end by 3 bases, with 8 bases between. The CDR3 is made up of 14 amino acids. This CDR3 is CASSEAPGHYGYTF. CDR3 DNA: TGTGCCAGCAGTGAAGCGCCGGGGCACTATGGCTACACCTTC.

The chain is built from TRBV7-8 and TRBJ1-1; D gene uncertain. Trimming took off 5 bases at V and 4 bases at J, with 14 bases between the two ends. In germline, CDR1 is SGHVS, CDR2 FQNEAQ. CDR3 length equals 14 residues. Here the CDR3 reads CASSASQSLTEAFF. Written as DNA, the CDR3 is TGTGCCAGCAGCGCTAGCCAGTCTCTCACTGAAGCTTTCTTT.

This clone has only a few counts. The chain joins TRBV6-5 to TRBJ1-2; maybe TRBD1 (6 bases). The germline V gene has CDR1 MNHEY and CDR2 SVGAGI. The CDR3 loop spans 12 amino acids. The V and J ends lost 6 bases and 8 bases respectively, with 13 bases between them. In DNA form, the CDR3 reads TGTGCCAGCAGGATCCAGGGGAAGGGCTACACCTTC. Its translation is CASRIQGKGYTF.

The gene calls are TRBV19 and TRBJ1-4; D is possibly TRBD1 (6 bases). V dropped 5 bases and J dropped 3 bases, with 13 bases sitting between them. CDR1 LNHDA and CDR2 SQIVND come from the germline V gene (reference sequence). CDR3 length equals 15 residues. CDR3 coding DNA: TGTGCCAGTAGTGCGACAGGACTGCCTAATGAAAAACTGTTTTTT. Protein: CASSATGLPNEKLFF.

The chain recombines TRBV6-1 with TRBJ2-5, with 8 nucleotides matching TRBD2. After removal of 4 bases from V and 5 bases from J, the junction contained 3 bases not matched to a gene. The CDR3 has 13 residues. CDR1 MNHNS and CDR2 SASEGT come from the germline V gene. The CDR3 is CASSGGGFETQYF. The CDR3 DNA reads as TGTGCCAGCAGTGGCGGGGGGTTCGAGACCCAGTACTTC.

This clone was seen only a few times. V is TRBV29-1 and J is TRBJ2-2; 12 bases fit TRBD1. Germline V gene sequence: CDR1 SQVTM, CDR2 ANQGSEA. The CDR3 length is 14 residues. With V trimmed by 6 bases and J by 10 bases, 9 bases remained unmatched. This CDR3 is CSVGDRGLGTELFF. CDR3 nucleotide sequence: TGCAGCGTGGGGGACAGGGGGCTTGGGACGGAGCTGTTTTTT.

This clone came up a few times. The rearrangement joins TRBV7-6 to TRBJ2-2; TRBD1 agrees at 7 bases. The CDR3 totals 15 residues. Unmatched junction bases numbered 8, after V lost 5 bases and J lost 5 bases. The germline V gene encodes CDR1 SGHVS and CDR2 FNYEAQ. In nucleotides, the CDR3 is TGTGCCAGCAGCCCCCGGACAGGCTTAACCGGGGAGCTGTTTTTT. Translating gives CASSPRTGLTGELFF.

V usage is TRBV9 and J usage is TRBJ1-3; D is perhaps TRBD1 (5 bases). Germline CDR1 SGDLS, CDR2 YYNGEE. V was cut by 5 bases and J by 1 base, with 7 bases left in between. This CDR3 contains 13 residues. CDR3 nucleotides: TGTGCCAGCAGGCAGGGATCTGGAAACACCATATATTTT. Amino acid sequence: CASRQGSGNTIYF.

J is TRBJ2-3 and V is TRBV27, with D unclear. The CDR3 consists of 12 residues. From germline, CDR1 is MNHEY and CDR2 SMNVEV (reference sequence). V was clipped by 2 bases and J by 8 bases, with 8 bases between them. CDR3 in DNA: TGTGCCAGCAGTTTAAATTGGGGTACGCAGTATTTT. The encoded protein is CASSLNWGTQYF.

The genes are TRBV28 and TRBJ2-3; 9 nucleotides align to TRBD2. Germline values: CDR1 MDHEN, CDR2 SYDVKM. The CDR3 has 14 residues. V was clipped by 2 bases and J by 6 bases; unmatched bases: 3. The CDR3, as DNA: TGTGCCAGCAGTTTAGCGGGGGGGTGGGATACGCAGTATTTT. Encoded protein: CASSLAGGWDTQYF. Looking up the rest from reference TRBV28 and TRBJ2-3 gives the full variable domain: DVKVTQSSRYLVKRTGEKVFLECVQDMDHENMFWYRQDPGLGLRLIYFSYDVKMKEKGDIPEGYSVSREKKERFSLILESASTNQTSMYLCASSLAGGWDTQYFGPGTRLTVL.

This clone has just a few counts. V is TRBV5-6 and J is TRBJ2-5, with TRBD2 matching over 10 bases. The CDR3 extends over 15 amino acids. In germline, CDR1 is SGHDT, CDR2 YYEEEE. Trimming at V came to 3 bases and at J to 7 bases, leaving 9 bases not matched to a gene. This chain's CDR3 is CASSSPQAGGGTQYF. Written as DNA, the CDR3 is TGTGCCAGCAGCTCACCCCAAGCGGGAGGGGGGACCCAGTACTTC.

This clone appeared a single time. This sample also contains other DNA sequences that code for the same CDR3. The V and J genes are TRBV7-6 and TRBJ2-3, with 7 bases matching TRBD2. This CDR3 is built from 15 residues. Trimming removed 1 base from V and 1 base from J; junction bases left unmatched: 2. Germline-derived CDR1 and CDR2 are SGHVS and FNYEAQ. CDR3 nucleotides: TGTGCCAGCAGCTTAGAGGCGGGGGGCACAGATACGCAGTATTTT. Translating gives CASSLEAGGTDTQYF.

This chain links TRBV27 with TRBJ2-3; 8 positions match TRBD2. The CDR3 length is 15 residues. Germline CDR1 reads MNHEY; CDR2 reads SMNVEV (reference sequence). After removal of 2 bases from V and 3 bases from J, the junction contained 4 bases not matched to a gene. Here the CDR3 DNA reads TGTGCCAGCAGTTTAATTCGGGGGGGGACAGATACGCAGTATTTT. It codes for CASSLIRGGTDTQYF.

This clone was detected many times. The chain has TRBV19 and TRBJ2-1, with D uncertain. V lost 1 base and J lost 0, with 16 bases in between. Germline V gene lookup returns CDR1 LNHDA and CDR2 SQIVND (reference sequence). The CDR3 totals 18 residues. The CDR3 protein is CASSIGWRGLSSYNEQFF. The DNA for the CDR3 is TGTGCCAGTAGTATAGGGTGGCGAGGATTAAGCTCCTACAATGAGCAGTTCTTC. Filled out from reference TRBV19 and TRBJ2-1, the complete variable domain reads DGGITQSPKYLFRKEGQNVTLSCEQNLNHDAMYWYRQDPGQGLRLIYYSQIVNDFQKGDIAEGYSVSREKKESFPLTVTSAQKNPTAFYLCASSIGWRGLSSYNEQFFGPGTRLTVL.

This chain links TRBV6-1 with TRBJ2-1, with D possibly being TRBD2 (5 bases). Germline CDR1 is MNHNS and CDR2 is SASEGT. V lost 2 bases and J lost 5, with 13 bases in between. This CDR3 comprises 15 residues. CDR3 nucleotide sequence: TGTGCCAGCAGTGAACCTGGACTGGCGGACAATGAGCAGTTCTTC. Translating gives CASSEPGLADNEQFF.

This clone was seen a handful of times. V and J are TRBV29-1 and TRBJ1-1; D is unclear. Germline CDR1 and CDR2: SQVTM and ANQGSEA. Trimming took 4 bases from V and 6 from J, leaving 9 bases between them. This CDR3 spans 11 amino acids. CDR3 nucleotide sequence: TGCAGCGTTGCGGCCAGCCCTGAAGCTTTCTTT. Translated: CSVAASPEAFF.

This chain connects TRBV6-1 to TRBJ2-1; D unresolved. The V end lost 1 base, the J end lost 4 bases, and 20 bases lay between the germline ends. Looked up from germline, CDR1 is MNHNS and CDR2 is SASEGT. The CDR3 is 18 amino acids. CDR3 sequence reads: CASSEDAALHDRYNEQFF. CDR3 nucleotides: TGTGCCAGCAGTGAAGATGCAGCCTTGCATGATCGGTACAATGAGCAGTTCTTC.

The CDR3 loop reads CASSIEGHSNQPQHF. The DNA for the CDR3 is TGTGCCAGTAGTATAGAGGGACATAGCAATCAGCCCCAGCATTTT. The gene calls are TRBV19 and TRBJ1-5; TRBD1 might be the D (6 bases). Germline lookup yields CDR1 LNHDA and CDR2 SQIVND (reference sequence). The V gene lost 0 bases and the J gene lost 0 bases, with 6 bases spanning the gap. This CDR3 spans 15 amino acids.

This clone showed up just once. The chain recombines TRBV4-1 with TRBJ2-1; 9 nucleotides line up with TRBD2. The germline CDR1 and CDR2 sequences are MGHRA and YSYEKL. V was pared by 2 bases and J by 5 bases, with 4 bases of the junction left unmatched. The CDR3 loop spans 15 amino acids. In DNA form, the CDR3 reads TGCGCCAGCAGCCAATTAGCGGGAGTTCACAATGAGCAGTTCTTC. It is translated as CASSQLAGVHNEQFF.

In its sample, this clone was seen a few times. The chain uses TRBV6-5 and TRBJ2-3; no reliable D call. CDR1 and CDR2 (germline): MNHEY, SVGAGI. Trimming removed 6 bases from V and 1 base from J, with 8 bases in between. The CDR3 is made up of 13 amino acids. In nucleotides, the CDR3 is TGTGCCAGCAGACCAGGAGGCACAGATACGCAGTATTTT. This sequence encodes CASRPGGTDTQYF.

The chain is built from TRBV6-6 and TRBJ2-7, with TRBD2 matching 11 bases. After removal of 5 bases from V and 7 bases from J, the junction contained 13 bases not matched to a gene. The CDR3 is 16 residues long. Germline CDR1 and CDR2: MNHNY and SVGAGI (reference sequence). The CDR3 sequence is CASSNGLAGLWWEQYF. CDR3 coding DNA: TGTGCCAGCAGTAACGGACTAGCGGGCCTCTGGTGGGAGCAGTACTTC.

A note on this clone: The sample has other DNA sequences that encode this CDR3 too. The CDR3 sequence: CASSLRGTEAFF. DNA of the CDR3: TGTGCCAGCAGCCTGAGGGGCACTGAAGCTTTCTTT. This rearrangement joins TRBV7-2 to TRBJ1-1; D is perhaps TRBD1 (5 bases). The CDR3 runs 12 residues. Trimming pared 5 bases from V and 4 bases from J, leaving 8 bases between. Germline V gene lookup returns CDR1 SGHTA and CDR2 FQGNSA.

This chain's CDR3 is CAPSSAGFTDTQYF. The CDR3 DNA sequence: TGTGCCCCCTCCTCTGCGGGTTTCACAGATACGCAGTATTTT. The chain couples TRBV6-1 to TRBJ2-3, with D perhaps TRBD2 (5 bases). The V and J ends lost 11 bases and 2 bases respectively, with 17 bases between them. Germline CDR1 is MNHNS and CDR2 is SASEGT. The CDR3 spans 14 residues.

The CDR3, as DNA: TGTGCCAGCAGTTCCCCCATGGGGACGGTCTACGAGCAGTACTTC. Amino acids: CASSSPMGTVYEQYF. V usage is TRBV6-6 and J usage is TRBJ2-7; either TRBD1 or TRBD2 may fit D (5 bases each). The V and J ends lost 4 bases and 3 bases respectively, with 16 bases between them. CDR1 MNHNY and CDR2 SVGAGI come from the germline V gene (reference sequence). The CDR3 has 15 residues.